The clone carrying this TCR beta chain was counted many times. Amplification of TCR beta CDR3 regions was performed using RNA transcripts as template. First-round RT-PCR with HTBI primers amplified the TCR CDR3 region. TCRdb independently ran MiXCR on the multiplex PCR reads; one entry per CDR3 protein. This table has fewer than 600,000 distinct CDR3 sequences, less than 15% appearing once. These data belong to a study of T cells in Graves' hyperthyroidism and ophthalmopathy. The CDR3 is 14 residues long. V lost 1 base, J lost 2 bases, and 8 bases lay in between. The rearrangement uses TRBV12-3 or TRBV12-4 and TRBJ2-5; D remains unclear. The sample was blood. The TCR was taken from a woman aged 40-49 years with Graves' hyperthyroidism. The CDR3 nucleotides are TGTGCCAGCAGTTTAGGGTCAGTTCAAGAGACCCAGTACTTC. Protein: CASSLGSVQETQYF.